This T cell receptor beta chain is from a study of siplizumab effects on memory and regulatory T cells. General study findings and limits: Both greater diversity than memory cells and a major contribution to the alloresponse seemed to characterize naive T cells. The majority of clones, roughly 75-97% of proliferating CD4+ or CD8+ clones, lacked an assignable naive or memory phenotype. Unstimulated subset assignment was obtained for only a minor fraction of alloreactive clones.

Turning to this clone: Its antigen remains unknown.

CDR3 size: 13 residues. The germline V gene has CDR1 SGHAT and CDR2 FQNNGV. The V gene lost 2 bases and the J gene lost 1 base, with 2 bases spanning the gap. Sequenced by immunoSEQ multiplex PCR; TCRdb stores in-frame clones only, minus some. The sample lists some 41,000 clones, around 90% occurring once. Sequenced sample: naive CD4+ T cells sorted from blood. The chain carries TRBV11-2 and TRBJ2-2; D call uncertain. The receptor's source is a human donor in good health. The CDR3 is CASSLRNTGELFF. The CDR3 nucleotides read TGTGCCAGCAGCTTAAGGAACACCGGGGAGCTGTTTTTT.